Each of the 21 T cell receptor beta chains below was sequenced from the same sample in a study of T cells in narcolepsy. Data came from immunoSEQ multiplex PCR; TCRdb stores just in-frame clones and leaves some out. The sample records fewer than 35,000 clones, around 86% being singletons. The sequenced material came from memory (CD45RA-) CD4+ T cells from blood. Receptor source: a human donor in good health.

This CDR3 is CASSPRLAYEQYF. The CDR3 DNA reads as TGTGCCAGCAGCCCCCGGTTGGCCTACGAGCAGTACTTC. This chain links TRBV11-1 with TRBJ2-7; D gene uncertain. V was trimmed by 5 bases and J by 2 bases, leaving 10 bases between them. The V gene's germline CDR1 is SGHAT and CDR2 FQDESV (reference sequence). This CDR3 comprises 13 residues.

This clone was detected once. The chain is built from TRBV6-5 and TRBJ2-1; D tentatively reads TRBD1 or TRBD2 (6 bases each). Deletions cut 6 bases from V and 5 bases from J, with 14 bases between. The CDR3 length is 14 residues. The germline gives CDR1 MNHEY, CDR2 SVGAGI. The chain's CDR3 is CASRGGLGNNEQFF. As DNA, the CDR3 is TGTGCCAGCAGGGGGGGCCTGGGCAACAATGAGCAGTTCTTC.

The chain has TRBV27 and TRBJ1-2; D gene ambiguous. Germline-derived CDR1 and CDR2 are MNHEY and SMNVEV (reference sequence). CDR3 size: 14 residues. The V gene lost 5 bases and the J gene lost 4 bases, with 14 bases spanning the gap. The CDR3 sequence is CASSPRLESYGYTF. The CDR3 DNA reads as TGTGCCAGCAGTCCCCGACTGGAATCCTATGGCTACACCTTC.

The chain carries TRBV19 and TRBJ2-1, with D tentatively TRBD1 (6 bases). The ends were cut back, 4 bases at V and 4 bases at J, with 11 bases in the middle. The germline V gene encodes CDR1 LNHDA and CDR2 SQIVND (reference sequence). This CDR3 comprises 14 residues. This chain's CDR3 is CASSTQGLYNEQFF. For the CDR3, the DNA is TGTGCCAGTAGTACCCAGGGGTTGTACAATGAGCAGTTCTTC. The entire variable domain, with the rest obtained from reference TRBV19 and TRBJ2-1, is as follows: DGGITQSPKYLFRKEGQNVTLSCEQNLNHDAMYWYRQDPGQGLRLIYYSQIVNDFQKGDIAEGYSVSREKKESFPLTVTSAQKNPTAFYLCASSTQGLYNEQFFGPGTRLTVL.

The CDR3 DNA follows: TGTGCCAGCAGTGGGGACAGGGGGACTGAAGCTTTCTTT. Protein product: CASSGDRGTEAFF. The genes are TRBV6-1 and TRBJ1-1, with TRBD1 matching over 11 bases. The CDR3 covers 13 residues. CDR1 MNHNS and CDR2 SASEGT come from the germline V gene. J gave up 5 bases and V 4 bases, and 0 bases lay outside the gene matches.

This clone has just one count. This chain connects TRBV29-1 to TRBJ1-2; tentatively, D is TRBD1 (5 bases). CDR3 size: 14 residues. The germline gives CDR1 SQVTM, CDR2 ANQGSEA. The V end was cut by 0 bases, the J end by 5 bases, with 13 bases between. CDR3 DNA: TGCAGCGTTGAAGATCAGGGACTTGGGTATGGCTACACCTTC. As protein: CSVEDQGLGYGYTF.

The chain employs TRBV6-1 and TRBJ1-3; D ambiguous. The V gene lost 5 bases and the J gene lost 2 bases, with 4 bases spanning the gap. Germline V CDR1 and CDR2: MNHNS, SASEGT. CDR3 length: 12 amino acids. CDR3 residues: CASSSPGNTIYF. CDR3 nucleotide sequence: TGTGCCAGCAGTTCACCTGGAAACACCATATATTTT.

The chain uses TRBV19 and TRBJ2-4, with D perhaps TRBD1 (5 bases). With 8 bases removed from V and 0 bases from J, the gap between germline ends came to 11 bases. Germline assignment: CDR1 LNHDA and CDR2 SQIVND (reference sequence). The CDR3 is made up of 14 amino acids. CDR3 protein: CASQDSLAKNIQYF. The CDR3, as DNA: TGTGCCAGTCAAGACAGTCTAGCCAAAAACATTCAGTACTTC.

Here the CDR3 DNA reads TGTGCCAGCAGCTTCGGAGGCACCGGGGAGCTGTTTTTT. Protein product: CASSFGGTGELFF. The V gene is TRBV11-3, the J gene TRBJ2-2; possible D gene TRBD2, 5 bases. The germline V gene has CDR1 SGHNT and CDR2 YENEEA. The V gene lost 3 bases and the J gene lost 4 bases, with 6 bases spanning the gap. CDR3 length: 13 amino acids.

This CDR3 reads CASSEGTANSPLHF. The CDR3 DNA is TGTGCCAGCAGTGAAGGGACAGCTAATTCACCCCTCCACTTT. V gene TRBV25-1 combines with J gene TRBJ1-6, with TRBD1 matching over 7 bases. The CDR3 extends over 14 amino acids. V lost 2 bases and J lost 6; bases outside the gene matches: 1. In germline, CDR1 is MGHDK, CDR2 SYGVNS.

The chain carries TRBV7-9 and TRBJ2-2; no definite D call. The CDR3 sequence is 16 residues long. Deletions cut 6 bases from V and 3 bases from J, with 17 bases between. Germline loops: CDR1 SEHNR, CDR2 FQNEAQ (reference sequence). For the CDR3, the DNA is TGTGCCAGCAGACTCCCTATACGGAAGGACACCGGGGAGCTGTTTTTT. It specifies CASRLPIRKDTGELFF.

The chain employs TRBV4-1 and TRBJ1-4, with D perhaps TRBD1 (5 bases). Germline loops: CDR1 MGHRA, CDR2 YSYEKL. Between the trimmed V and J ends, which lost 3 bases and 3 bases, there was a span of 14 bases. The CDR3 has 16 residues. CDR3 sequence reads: CASSHRTDTSNEKLFF. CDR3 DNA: TGCGCCAGCAGCCATCGAACGGACACGTCTAATGAAAAACTGTTTTTT.

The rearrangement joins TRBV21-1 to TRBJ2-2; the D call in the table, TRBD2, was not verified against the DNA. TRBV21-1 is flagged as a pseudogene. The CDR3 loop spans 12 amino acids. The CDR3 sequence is CASPEDTGELFF. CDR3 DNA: TGTGCCAGTCCAGAGGACACCGGGGAGCTGTTTTTT.

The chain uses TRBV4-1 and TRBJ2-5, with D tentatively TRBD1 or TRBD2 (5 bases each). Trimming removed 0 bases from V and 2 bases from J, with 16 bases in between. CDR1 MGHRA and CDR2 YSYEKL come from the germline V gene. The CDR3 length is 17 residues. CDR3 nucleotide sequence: TGCGCCAGCAGCCAAGAGGGGACGTGGGGTTCGCAAGAGACCCAGTACTTC. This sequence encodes CASSQEGTWGSQETQYF.

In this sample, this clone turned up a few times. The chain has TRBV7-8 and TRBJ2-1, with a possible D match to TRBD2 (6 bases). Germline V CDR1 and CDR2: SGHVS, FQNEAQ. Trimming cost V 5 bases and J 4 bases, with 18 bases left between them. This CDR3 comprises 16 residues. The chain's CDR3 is CASSPSVRRGYNEQFF. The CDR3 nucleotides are TGTGCCAGCAGCCCATCAGTCCGGAGGGGATACAATGAGCAGTTCTTC.

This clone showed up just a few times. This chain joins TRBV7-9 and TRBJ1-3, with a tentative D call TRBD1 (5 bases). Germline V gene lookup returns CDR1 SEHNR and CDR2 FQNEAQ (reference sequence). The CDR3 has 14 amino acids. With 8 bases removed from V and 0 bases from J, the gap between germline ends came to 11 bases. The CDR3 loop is CASGLTDSGNTIYF. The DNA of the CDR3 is TGTGCCAGCGGACTGACAGACTCTGGAAACACCATATATTTT.

Here the CDR3 reads CASSRPGTGRLETQYF. CDR3 nucleotides: TGTGCCAGCAGCCGGCCCGGGACAGGGAGGTTAGAGACCCAGTACTTC. This chain links TRBV7-2 with TRBJ2-5; 9 nucleotides match TRBD1. The CDR3 is made up of 16 amino acids. The germline V gene has CDR1 SGHTA and CDR2 FQGNSA. The trim removed 5 bases at V and 4 bases at J, leaving 11 bases unmatched. Variable domain in full (rest from reference TRBV7-2 and TRBJ2-5): GAGVSQSPSNKVTEKGKDVELRCDPISGHTALYWYRQSLGQGLEFLIYFQGNSAPDKSGLPSDRFSAERTGGSVSTLTIQRTQQEDSAVYLCASSRPGTGRLETQYFGPGTRLLVL.

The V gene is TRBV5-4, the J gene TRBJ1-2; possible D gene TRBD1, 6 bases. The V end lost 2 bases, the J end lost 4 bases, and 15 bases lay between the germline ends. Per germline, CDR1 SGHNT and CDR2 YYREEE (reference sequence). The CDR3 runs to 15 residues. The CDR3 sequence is CASSFGTSGGYGYTF. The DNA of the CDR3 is TGTGCCAGCAGCTTTGGGACAAGCGGCGGCTATGGCTACACCTTC.

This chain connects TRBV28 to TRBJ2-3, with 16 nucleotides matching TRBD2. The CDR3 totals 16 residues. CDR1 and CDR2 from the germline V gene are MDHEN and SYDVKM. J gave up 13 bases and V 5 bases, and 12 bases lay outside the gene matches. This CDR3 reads CASSLPGTSGGGVKYF. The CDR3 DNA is TGTGCCAGCAGTCTCCCCGGGACTAGCGGGGGGGGAGTTAAGTATTTT.

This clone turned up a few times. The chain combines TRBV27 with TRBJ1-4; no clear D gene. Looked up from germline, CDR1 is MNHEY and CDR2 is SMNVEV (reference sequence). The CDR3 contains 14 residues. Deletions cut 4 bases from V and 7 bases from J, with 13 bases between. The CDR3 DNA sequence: TGTGCCAGCAGTTCCCGGACGAGACGTGAAAAACTGTTTTTT. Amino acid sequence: CASSSRTRREKLFF.

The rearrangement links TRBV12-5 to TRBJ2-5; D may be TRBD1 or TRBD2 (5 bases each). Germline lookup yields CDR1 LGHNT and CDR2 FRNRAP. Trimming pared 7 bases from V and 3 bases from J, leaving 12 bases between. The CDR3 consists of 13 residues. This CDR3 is CASALGTEETQYF. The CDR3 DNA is TGTGCTAGTGCCCTTGGGACGGAAGAGACCCAGTACTTC.